This TCR beta chain was found in a study of OX40 agonist ivuxolimab in advanced cancers. Background on the whole study: Ivuxolimab was a fully human IgG2 agonistic monoclonal antibody targeting the costimulatory receptor OX40 (CD134). The monotherapy dose-escalation portion (N = 52 patients) of the phase I ivuxolimab trial is reported in the paper. The point of sequencing TCRbeta in the periphery was to test whether ivuxolimab changed TCR sequence diversity and drove clonal T-cell expansion. In the dose-escalation cohort, roughly four fifths of patients were male, and the mean age was approximately 60 years, with a range of 23 to 79. Intravenous ivuxolimab was administered to patients every 2 weeks at six dose levels: 0.01, 0.1, 0.3, 1.5, 3 and 10 mg/kg. Patients were allowed to have had prior anti-PD-1, anti-PD-L1 or anti-CTLA-4 therapy, and less than 45% of the dose-escalation patients had previously received checkpoint inhibitors. Partial responses occurred in three dose-escalation patients, of whom one had hepatocellular carcinoma and two had cutaneous melanoma. Among the roughly 50 dose-escalation patients, some 20 had hepatocellular carcinoma, approximately 15 melanoma, 9 renal cell carcinoma and 9 head and neck cancer. General findings and caveats noted by the study authors: On average, CD8+ T cells showed more expanded clones than CD4+ T cells after ivuxolimab. Low levels of normalized T-cell clonal expansion were also seen in some patients who did not respond. In the 0.1-3.0 mg/kg groups, partial responders were among the patients with the lowest normalized peripheral clonal expansion, particularly in CD8+ T cells. The antigen specificity of the peripheral T cells that underwent clonal expansion was not determined. At doses of 0.1 to 3.0 mg/kg, clonal expansion of both CD4+ and CD8+ blood T cells was observed from baseline to week 6.

As regards this clone: The antigen this receptor binds is unknown. Per-nucleotide qualities are absent, and no much larger clonotype sits a single base away.

The trial excluded patients who had a history of autoimmune disease or who were on systemic immunosuppression. In every dose cohort, peripheral blood was drawn for TCR sequencing at baseline, cycle 4 day 1, and cycle 7 day 1. The samples were taken from a phase I, first-in-human, multicenter, open-label dose-escalation trial of ivuxolimab. The trial enrolled adults with locally advanced or metastatic head and neck squamous cell, hepatocellular, melanoma or renal cell carcinoma. Before TCR sequencing, CD4+ T cells and CD8+ T cells were sorted from peripheral blood as separate populations. The CDR3 holds 12 amino acids from the cysteine to the phenylalanine. Only the CDR3 DNA is retained, 36 bases long and in frame from the first base. CDR1 and CDR2 (GTSNPN, SVGIG) derive from the germline V gene (reference sequence). V is cut by 3 bases and J by 13 bases, and the space between the germline ends is 16 bases.

Genomic DNA was isolated from the sorted cells so that the TCRbeta CDR3 region could be sequenced. TCRbeta CDR3 regions were sequenced using the immunoSEQ Assay. Here the immuneACCESS table is served through TCRdb, limited to in-frame sequences with V and J called. Missing clones are a known gap in these copies; in checked studies unresolved V genes cover under half, and the rest lacks a known reason. This sample comprises some 38,000 clones, roughly nine tenths of them detected only once. The ten most abundant clones make up about 43% of the sample. The material sequenced was CD4+ or CD8+ T cells sorted from blood, taken in a trial of the OX40 agonist ivuxolimab. The chain is encoded by TRBV30 joined to TRBJ1-5; the D gene is perhaps TRBD1, on 5 matching bases. This sequence was found in an adult with an advanced solid tumor such as melanoma, head and neck, liver or kidney cancer. This receptor carries the CDR3 CAWSPRGSEQHF. The nucleotide sequence is TGTGCCTGGAGCCCTCGGGGCAGCGAGCAGCATTTT. Supplemented by the reference TRBV30 and TRBJ1-5 proteins around the CDR3, the complete variable domain is SQTIHQWPATLVQPVGSPLSLECTVEGTSNPNLYWYRQAAGRGLQLLFYSVGIGQISSEVPQNLSASRPQDRQFILSSKKLLLSDSGFYLCAWSPRGSEQHFGDGTRLSIL.